This entry describes one T cell receptor (beta chain). Antigen specificity is unknown. This specimen belongs to a study of T cell repertoires in cytomegalovirus infection. Study context: Both recently identified HLA-C-restricted and well-studied HLA-B-restricted CMV epitopes were used in the study.

The CDR3 runs 14 residues. Per the germline V gene, CDR1 is DFQATT and CDR2 is SNEGSKA (reference sequence). Trimming shortened V by 0 bases and J by 8 bases, and 13 bases separated the two germline ends. MiXCR, applied by TCRdb to the reads, yields one record per CDR3 protein. Of under 450,000 distinct CDR3 sequences detected, about a third appear once; the ten largest clones hold roughly 14%. General observations from the study: HLA-C-restricted CMV clonotypes gave the most frequent clonotype in two of eight donors.

The rearrangement links TRBV20-1 to TRBJ1-4; no clear D gene. The sequence came from a human donor in good health (CMV status not recorded). Some clones in this sample may be carry-over from other donors' samples. The input for sequencing was cultured PBMCs, taken from culture after CMV antigen stimulation. The CDR3 coding sequence is TGCAGTGCTAGAGAAGGATCGGTTCAAGAAAAACTGTTTTTT. The encoded protein is CSAREGSVQEKLFF.